This T cell receptor (beta chain) was obtained from a study of OX40 agonist ivuxolimab in advanced cancers. Study overall: Dose-escalation subjects each had hepatocellular carcinoma, melanoma, renal cell or head and neck cancer. Whole-study results and caveats: In the expanded peripheral T cells, antigen specificity was never determined. Nonresponders included some who also had low normalized T-cell clonal expansion.

This CDR3 spans 14 amino acids. Germline lookup yields CDR1 SNHLY and CDR2 FYNNEI. V shed 11 bases and J 0 bases; nucleotides not matched to a gene: 7. A word on this clone: Antigen: not known.

The protocol was immunoSEQ multiplex PCR, while the TCRdb copy is restricted to in-frame clones and leaves out a portion. The sample lists more than 65,000 clones; around 87% were seen once. The material sequenced was CD4+ or CD8+ T cells sorted from blood, taken in a trial of the OX40 agonist ivuxolimab. The receptor's source is an adult with an advanced solid tumor such as melanoma, head and neck, liver or kidney cancer. The gene calls are TRBV2 and TRBJ2-1; 7 bases fit TRBD2. CDR3 DNA sequence: TGTGCCGCGCGACGCGGGAGCTCCTACAATGAGCAGTTCTTC. Protein: CAARRGSSYNEQFF.